Listed here are 10 T cell receptor beta chains from one sample, sequenced in a study of spatial heterogeneity in lung cancer. Time point described: sample taken at primary tumor resection. TCRdb redid the calling of the 5' RACE reads with MiXCR, one entry per CDR3 protein. The data contain about 27,000 distinct CDR3 sequences, less than 9% of them seen just once; the ten biggest clones take up approximately 25%. The study, taken as a whole, reports: It was found that expanded intratumoral alpha and beta TCR counts tracked tumor mutation counts.

These TCRs' antigens remain unknown. This material consisted of lung tumor tissue, taken at surgery. These receptors came from a male donor with early-stage non-small cell lung cancer.

This clonotype was observed at least ten times. The chain couples TRBV4-1 to TRBJ1-1, with D hard to call. This CDR3 has 14 amino acids. CDR1 MGHRA and CDR2 YSYEKL come from the germline V gene. V lost 0 bases and J 2 bases, leaving 7 bases between the germline ends. The CDR3 region has the DNA TGCGCCAGCAGCCAAGAAGGCGAAAACACTGAAGCTTTCTTT. Its protein is CASSQEGENTEAFF.

This clonotype is categorized as medium-sized. The rearrangement joins TRBV2 to TRBJ2-1, with no clear D. Deletions cut 0 bases from V and 1 base from J, with 7 bases between. Germline loops: CDR1 SNHLY, CDR2 FYNNEI. CDR3 length: 15 residues. DNA of the CDR3: TGTGCCAGCAGTGAAGCGATAGGTTCCTACAATGAGCAGTTCTTC. Protein: CASSEAIGSYNEQFF.

This clonotype was detected ten times or more. The CDR3 coding sequence is TGTGCCAGCAGCTTGCAGGGGCTCTCTGGGGCCAACGTCCTGACTTTC. It encodes CASSLQGLSGANVLTF. The chain combines TRBV5-6 with TRBJ2-6, with D possibly being TRBD1 (6 bases). Trimming cost V 1 base and J 0 bases, with 8 bases left between them. CDR1 is SGHDT, CDR2 YYEEEE, per germline. The CDR3 runs 16 residues.

J is TRBJ1-2 and V is TRBV28; 11 nucleotides match TRBD1. V shed 4 bases, J shed 6 bases, and the junction held 7 bases outside the gene matches. The CDR3 length is 15 residues. Germline lookup yields CDR1 MDHEN and CDR2 SYDVKM. The CDR3 spells CASSSPGQGENGYTF. The CDR3 coding sequence is TGTGCCAGCAGTTCTCCGGGACAGGGGGAGAATGGCTACACCTTC.

The rearrangement uses TRBV6-2 or TRBV6-3 and TRBJ2-3; D gene uncertain. The CDR3 is made up of 14 amino acids. V gave up 6 bases and J gave up 1 base, with 11 bases separating them. Germline CDR1 and CDR2: MNHEY and SVGEGT. The chain's CDR3 is CASRPDWGTDTQYF. The CDR3 region has the DNA TGTGCCAGCAGACCGGATTGGGGCACAGATACGCAGTATTTT.

This clonotype has just a few counts. This chain uses TRBV29-1 with TRBJ2-1; TRBD1 matches at 7 bases. This CDR3 spans 14 amino acids. Per the germline V gene, CDR1 is SQVTM and CDR2 is ANQGSEA. J lost 12 bases, V lost 4 bases, and 15 bases had no gene match. This CDR3 reads CSVVRQGSRSGQFF. CDR3 coding DNA: TGCAGCGTTGTCCGACAGGGTTCTCGTTCGGGGCAGTTCTTC.

This clonotype was seen repeatedly, ten times or more. The J gene is TRBJ2-7, the V gene TRBV15; the match to TRBD1 covers 12 bases. CDR1 LNHNV and CDR2 YYDKDF come from the germline V gene (reference sequence). The length of the CDR3 is 14 residues. V dropped 6 bases and J dropped 6; count of bases not matched to a gene: 6. The DNA of the CDR3 is TGTGCCACCAGACCGGGACAGGGGGCCCCCGAGCAGTACTTC. It is translated as CATRPGQGAPEQYF.

This clonotype has ten or more counts. The chain combines TRBV5-1 with TRBJ1-2; D might be TRBD1 (5 bases). V lost 0 bases to trimming and J lost 3 bases, with 12 bases between them. CDR3 length: 15 residues. CDR1 and CDR2 (germline): SGHRS, YFSETQ. The CDR3 DNA follows: TGCGCCAGCAGCTTGGCCGCGGGGCACGACTATGGCTACACCTTC. This sequence encodes CASSLAAGHDYGYTF.

The table lists this clonotype with many counts. The chain joins TRBV18 to TRBJ2-7, with 10 bases fitting TRBD1. J gave up 6 bases and V 6 bases, and 8 bases lay outside the gene matches. This CDR3 has 14 amino acids. The germline V gene encodes CDR1 KGHSH and CDR2 LQKENI. The CDR3 bases are TGTGCCAGCTCCCCCGGGACAGGGGTCCGCGAGCAGTACTTC. This sequence encodes CASSPGTGVREQYF.

The chain uses TRBV7-6 and TRBJ2-6, with unresolved D. V was cut by 8 bases and J by 2 bases, with 10 bases left in between. The CDR3 contains 14 residues. Germline CDR1 is SGHVS and CDR2 is FNYEAQ. The chain's CDR3 is CASQVEPGANVLTF. The CDR3 DNA follows: TGTGCCAGCCAGGTGGAACCTGGGGCCAACGTCCTGACTTTC.